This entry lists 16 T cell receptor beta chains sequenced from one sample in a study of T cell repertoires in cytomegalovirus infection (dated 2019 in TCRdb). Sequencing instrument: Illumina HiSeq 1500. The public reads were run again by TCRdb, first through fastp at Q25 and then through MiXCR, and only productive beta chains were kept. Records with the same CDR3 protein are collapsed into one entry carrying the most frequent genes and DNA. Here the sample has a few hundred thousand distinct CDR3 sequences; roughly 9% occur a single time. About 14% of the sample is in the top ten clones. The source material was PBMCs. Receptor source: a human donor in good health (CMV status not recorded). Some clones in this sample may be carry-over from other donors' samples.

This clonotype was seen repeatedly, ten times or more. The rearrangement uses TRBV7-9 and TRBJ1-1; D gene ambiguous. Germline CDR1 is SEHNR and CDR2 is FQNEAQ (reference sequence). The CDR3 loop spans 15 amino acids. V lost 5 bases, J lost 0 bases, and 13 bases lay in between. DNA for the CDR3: TGTGCCAGCAGCCCCACCGGAGACATGAACACTGAAGCTTTCTTT. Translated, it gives CASSPTGDMNTEAFF.

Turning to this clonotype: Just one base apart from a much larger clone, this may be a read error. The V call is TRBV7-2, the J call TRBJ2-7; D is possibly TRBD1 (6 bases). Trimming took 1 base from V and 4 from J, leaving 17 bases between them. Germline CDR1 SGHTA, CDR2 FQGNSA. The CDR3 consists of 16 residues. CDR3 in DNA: TGTGCCAGCAGCTTAGATTTTTGGACAGAGCCATACGAGCAGTACTTC. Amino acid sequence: CASSLDFWTEPYEQYF.

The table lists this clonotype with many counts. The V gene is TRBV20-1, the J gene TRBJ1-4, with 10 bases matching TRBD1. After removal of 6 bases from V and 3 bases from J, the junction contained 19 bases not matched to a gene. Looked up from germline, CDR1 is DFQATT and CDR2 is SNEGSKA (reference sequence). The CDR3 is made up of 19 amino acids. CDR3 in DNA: TGCAGTGCGGAACGGGCGCAGGGACAGGGGCGTGGGGCTAATGAAAAACTGTTTTTT. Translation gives CSAERAQGQGRGANEKLFF.

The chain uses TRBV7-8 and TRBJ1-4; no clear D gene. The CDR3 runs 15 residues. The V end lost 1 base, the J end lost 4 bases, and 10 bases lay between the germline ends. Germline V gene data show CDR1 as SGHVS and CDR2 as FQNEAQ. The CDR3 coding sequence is TGTGCCAGCAGCTTAGTGGGGAGGGTTAATGAAAAACTGTTTTTT. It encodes CASSLVGRVNEKLFF.

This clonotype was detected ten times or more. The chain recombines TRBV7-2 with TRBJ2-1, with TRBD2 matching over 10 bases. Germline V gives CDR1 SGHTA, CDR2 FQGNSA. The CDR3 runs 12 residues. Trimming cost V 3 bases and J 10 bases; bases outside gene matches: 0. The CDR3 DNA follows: TGTGCCAGCAGCTTTAGCGGGGGGGAGCAGTTCTTC. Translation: CASSFSGGEQFF.

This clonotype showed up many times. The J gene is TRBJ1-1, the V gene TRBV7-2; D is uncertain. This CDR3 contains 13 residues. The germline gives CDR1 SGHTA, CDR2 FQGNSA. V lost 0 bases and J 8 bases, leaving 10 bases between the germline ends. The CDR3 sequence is CASSLARVAEAFF. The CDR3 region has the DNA TGTGCCAGCAGCTTAGCGCGTGTGGCCGAAGCTTTCTTT.

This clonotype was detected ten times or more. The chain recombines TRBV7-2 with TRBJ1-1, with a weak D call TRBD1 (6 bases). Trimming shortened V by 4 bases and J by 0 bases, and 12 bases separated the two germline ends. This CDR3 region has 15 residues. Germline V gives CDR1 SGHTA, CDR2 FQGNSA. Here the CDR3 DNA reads TGTGCCAGCAGCTCACAGGGTTCGATGAACACTGAAGCTTTCTTT. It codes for CASSSQGSMNTEAFF.

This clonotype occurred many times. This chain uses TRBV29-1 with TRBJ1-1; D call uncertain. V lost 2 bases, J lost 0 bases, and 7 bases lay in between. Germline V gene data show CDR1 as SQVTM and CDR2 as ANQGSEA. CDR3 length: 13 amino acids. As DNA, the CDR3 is TGCAGCGTTGAACCAGAGTTGAACACTGAAGCTTTCTTT. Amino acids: CSVEPELNTEAFF.

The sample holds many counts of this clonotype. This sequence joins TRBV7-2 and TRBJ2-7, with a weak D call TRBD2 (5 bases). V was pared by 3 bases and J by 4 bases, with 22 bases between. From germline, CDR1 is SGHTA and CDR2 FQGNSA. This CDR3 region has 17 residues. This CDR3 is CASSFPLHGEWDYEQYF. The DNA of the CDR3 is TGTGCCAGCAGCTTCCCGCTTCACGGGGAGTGGGATTACGAGCAGTACTTC.

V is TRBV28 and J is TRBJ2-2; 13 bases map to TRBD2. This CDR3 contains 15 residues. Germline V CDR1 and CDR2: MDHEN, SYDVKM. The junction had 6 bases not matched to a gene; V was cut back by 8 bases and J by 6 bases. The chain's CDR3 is CASAAGTSGAGELFF. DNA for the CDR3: TGTGCCAGCGCAGCCGGGACTAGCGGGGCCGGGGAGCTGTTTTTT.

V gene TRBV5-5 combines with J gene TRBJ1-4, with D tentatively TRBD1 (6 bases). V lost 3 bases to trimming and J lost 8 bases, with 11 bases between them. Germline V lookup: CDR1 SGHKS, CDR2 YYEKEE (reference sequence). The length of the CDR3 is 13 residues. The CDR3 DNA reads TGTGCCAGCAGCTGGGACACGGGGGAAAAACTGTTTTTT. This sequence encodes CASSWDTGEKLFF.

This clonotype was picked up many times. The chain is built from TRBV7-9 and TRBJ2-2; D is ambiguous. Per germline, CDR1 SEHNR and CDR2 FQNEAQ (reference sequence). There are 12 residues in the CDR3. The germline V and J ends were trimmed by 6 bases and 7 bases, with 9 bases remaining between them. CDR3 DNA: TGTGCCAGCAGTCTGACACGCGGGGAGCTGTTTTTT. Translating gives CASSLTRGELFF.

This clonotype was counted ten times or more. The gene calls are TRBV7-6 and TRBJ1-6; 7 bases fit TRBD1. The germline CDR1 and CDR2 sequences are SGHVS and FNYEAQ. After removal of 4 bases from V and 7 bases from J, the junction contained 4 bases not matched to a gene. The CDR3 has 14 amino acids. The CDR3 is CASSSGQTNSPLHF. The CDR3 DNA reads TGTGCCAGCAGCTCGGGACAGACAAATTCACCCCTCCACTTT.

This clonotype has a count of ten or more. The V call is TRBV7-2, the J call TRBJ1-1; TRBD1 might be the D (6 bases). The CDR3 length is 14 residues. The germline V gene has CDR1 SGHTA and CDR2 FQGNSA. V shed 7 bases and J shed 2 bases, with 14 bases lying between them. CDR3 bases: TGTGCCAGCAAGGATACAGGGAGCAACACTGAAGCTTTCTTT. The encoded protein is CASKDTGSNTEAFF.

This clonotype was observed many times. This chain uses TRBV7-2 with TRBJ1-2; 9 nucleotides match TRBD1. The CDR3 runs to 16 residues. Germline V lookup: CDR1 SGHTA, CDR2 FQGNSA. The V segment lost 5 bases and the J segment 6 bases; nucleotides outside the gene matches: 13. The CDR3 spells CASSLGTGFEGNGYTF. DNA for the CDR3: TGTGCCAGCAGCCTGGGGACAGGGTTTGAGGGAAATGGCTACACCTTC.

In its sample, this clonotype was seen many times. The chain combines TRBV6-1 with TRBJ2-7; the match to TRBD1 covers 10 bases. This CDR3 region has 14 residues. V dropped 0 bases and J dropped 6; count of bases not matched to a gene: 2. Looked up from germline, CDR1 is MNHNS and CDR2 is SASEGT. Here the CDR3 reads CASSEAGDRGEQYF. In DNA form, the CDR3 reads TGTGCCAGCAGTGAAGCGGGGGACAGGGGCGAGCAGTACTTC.